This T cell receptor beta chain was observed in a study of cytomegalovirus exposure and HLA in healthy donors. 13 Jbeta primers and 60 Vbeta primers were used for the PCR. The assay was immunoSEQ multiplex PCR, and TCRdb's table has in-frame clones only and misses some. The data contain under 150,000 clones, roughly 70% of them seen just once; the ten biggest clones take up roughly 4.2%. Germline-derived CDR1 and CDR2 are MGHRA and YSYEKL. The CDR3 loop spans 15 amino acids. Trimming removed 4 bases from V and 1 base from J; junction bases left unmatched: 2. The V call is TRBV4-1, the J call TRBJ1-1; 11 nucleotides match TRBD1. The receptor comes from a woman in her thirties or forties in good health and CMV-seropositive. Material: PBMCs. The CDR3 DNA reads TGCGCCAGCAGCCGAGGGACAGGGGGGAACACTGAAGCTTTCTTT. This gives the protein CASSRGTGGNTEAFF.